What follows are 30 T cell receptor beta chains derived from one specimen sequenced in a study of blood T cells in healthy people across ages. The authors ran a second PCR of 7 to 11 cycles using a sample-barcoded 5' primer and a J-beta primer mix. TCRdb re-derived calls from the 5' RACE reads in MiXCR, one entry per CDR3 protein. Altogether about 1.1 million distinct CDR3 sequences are present, 30% to 40% being singletons, with the ten largest covering 13%. Material: blood. These receptors were taken from a young man in good health.

This clonotype came up a few times. The chain employs TRBV4-1 and TRBJ1-1; perhaps TRBD1 as D (6 bases). Germline CDR1 reads MGHRA; CDR2 reads YSYEKL. V dropped 3 bases and J dropped 3 bases, with 17 bases sitting between them. This CDR3 spans 16 amino acids. The CDR3 DNA reads as TGCGCCAGCAGCCAGGGGACACCCCGGCCCCACACTGAAGCTTTCTTT. Encoded protein: CASSQGTPRPHTEAFF.

Comments on this clonotype: A read error may account for a junction end that differs from germline. This chain links TRBV7-2 with TRBJ1-4; D may be TRBD1 (6 bases). The CDR3 is made up of 15 amino acids. The germline gives CDR1 SGHTA, CDR2 FQGNSA. CDR3 protein: CASSLTGTANEELFF. The CDR3 DNA follows: TGTGCCAGCAGCCTCACAGGGACGGCTAATGAAGAACTGTTTTTT.

In its sample, this clonotype was seen a few times. V and J are TRBV7-9 and TRBJ1-1; possible D gene TRBD1, 6 bases. Per the germline V gene, CDR1 is SEHNR and CDR2 is FQNEAQ (reference sequence). The CDR3 length is 12 residues. Trimming left V 5 bases short and J 5 bases short, with 9 bases between. Here the CDR3 reads CASSPDSTEAFF. CDR3 nucleotide sequence: TGTGCCAGCAGCCCGGACAGTACTGAAGCTTTCTTT. Using reference TRBV7-9 and TRBJ1-1 for the parts outside the CDR3, the full variable domain is DTGVSQNPRHKITKRGQNVTFRCDPISEHNRLYWYRQTLGQGPEFLTYFQNEAQLEKSRLLSDRFSAERPKGSFSTLEIQRTEQGDSAMYLCASSPDSTEAFFGQGTRLTVV.

The chain carries TRBV12-3 or TRBV12-4 and TRBJ1-1, with 8 bases aligning to TRBD1. The CDR3 contains 14 residues. Trimming at V came to 6 bases and at J to 5 bases, leaving 8 bases not matched to a gene. The CDR3, as DNA: TGTGCCAGCAGCCGACAGGGGCGAGGGACTGAAGCTTTCTTT. As protein: CASSRQGRGTEAFF.

A remark on this clonotype: Germline is not matched at one junction end, which may reflect a read error. The J gene is TRBJ1-5, the V gene TRBV10-3; tentatively, D is TRBD1 (6 bases). This CDR3 is 15 amino acids long. Germline loops: CDR1 ENHRY, CDR2 SYGVKD. The CDR3 bases are TGTGCCATCAGCGAAGGGGGGACGAGCAATCAGCCCCGGCATTTT. This gives the protein CAISEGGTSNQPRHF.

About this clonotype itself: One end of the junction is discordant with germline, which a read error may explain. V gene TRBV6-4 combines with J gene TRBJ2-3; TRBD1 is a possible D gene (5 bases). Germline V gene data show CDR1 as MRHNA and CDR2 as SNTAGT. The CDR3 runs to 16 residues. The CDR3 sequence is CASSEGKGPKKDAQYF. CDR3 in DNA: TGTGCCAGCAGTGAGGGAAAGGGGCCCAAAAAAGATGCGCAGTATTTT.

This clonotype was picked up a small number of times. The chain carries TRBV29-1 and TRBJ2-6; D not certain. Germline CDR1 and CDR2: SQVTM and ANQGSEA. V was cut by 7 bases and J by 0 bases, with 7 bases left in between. The CDR3 covers 13 residues. Written as DNA, the CDR3 is TGCAGCGCCGAGAGCTCTGGGGCCAACGTCCTGACTTTC. This codes for CSAESSGANVLTF.

The chain has TRBV6-6 and TRBJ2-5; D ambiguous. The V end lost 2 bases, the J end lost 5 bases, and 12 bases lay between the germline ends. The germline CDR1 and CDR2 sequences are MNHNY and SVGAGI (reference sequence). The CDR3 runs 14 residues. In DNA, the CDR3 is TGTGCCAGCAGTTACGGGCGGCCCCATGAGACCCAGTACTTC. This sequence encodes CASSYGRPHETQYF.

This rearrangement joins TRBV21-1 to TRBJ1-2; the table names TRBD1, a call not compared with the DNA. TRBV21-1 is described as a pseudogene. This CDR3 spans 15 amino acids. The DNA of the CDR3 is TGTGCCAGCAGCAAAGCCCCCCAGGGACCCTATGGCTACACCTTC. Translating gives CASSKAPQGPYGYTF.

The rearrangement uses TRBV20-1 and TRBJ2-4, with D perhaps TRBD2 (7 bases). Gene TRBJ2-7 matches the end of the DNA better, so the J call may be wrong. Per germline, CDR1 DFQATT and CDR2 SNEGSKA (reference sequence). This CDR3 contains 15 residues. The CDR3 region is CSARDRGGHGYEQYF. CDR3 DNA: TGCAGTGCTAGAGATAGGGGGGGGCATGGCTACGAGCAGTACTTC.

V and J are TRBV9 and TRBJ2-3, with a possible D match to TRBD1 (6 bases). The CDR3 runs 16 residues. With 0 bases removed from V and 0 bases from J, the gap between germline ends came to 11 bases. The germline V gene encodes CDR1 SGDLS and CDR2 YYNGEE. The CDR3 loop is CASSVEGVPSTDTQYF. The CDR3 nucleotides read TGTGCCAGCAGCGTAGAGGGGGTCCCAAGCACAGATACGCAGTATTTT.

The genes are TRBV6-6 and TRBJ2-4, with TRBD1 matching 7 bases. The germline V gene has CDR1 MNHNY and CDR2 SVGAGI (reference sequence). This CDR3 contains 16 residues. The ends lost 5 bases at V and 0 bases at J; junction bases unmatched: 7. CDR3 sequence: CASSTGTELAKNIQYF. DNA of the CDR3: TGTGCCAGCAGTACCGGGACAGAACTAGCCAAAAACATTCAGTACTTC.

This clonotype was counted between two and nine times. V usage is TRBV5-1 and J usage is TRBJ2-3; 8 nucleotides line up with TRBD1. The germline gives CDR1 SGHRS, CDR2 YFSETQ. The CDR3 loop spans 16 amino acids. Trimming cost V 3 bases and J 2 bases; bases outside gene matches: 8. Written as DNA, the CDR3 is TGCGCCAGCAGCTACGCTCGGACAGGGTACACAGATACGCAGTATTTT. It encodes CASSYARTGYTDTQYF.

The V call is TRBV7-9, the J call TRBJ1-1; 7 positions agree with TRBD1. V was clipped by 5 bases and J by 6 bases; unmatched bases: 3. This CDR3 has 12 residues. Germline assignment: CDR1 SEHNR and CDR2 FQNEAQ (reference sequence). The CDR3 is CASSTGVAEAFF. The CDR3 DNA is TGTGCCAGCAGCACAGGGGTGGCTGAAGCTTTCTTT.

The genes are TRBV7-2 and TRBJ1-1; TRBD1 matches at 8 bases. Per the germline V gene, CDR1 is SGHTA and CDR2 is FQGNSA. The CDR3 is 17 amino acids. The V and J ends lost 4 bases and 2 bases, in that order; junction bases with no gene match: 12. The CDR3 region is CASSSSTGGKGNTEAFF. DNA of the CDR3: TGTGCCAGCAGCTCCTCAACAGGGGGTAAAGGTAACACTGAAGCTTTCTTT. The variable domain in full, completed from reference TRBV7-2 and TRBJ1-1, reads GAGVSQSPSNKVTEKGKDVELRCDPISGHTALYWYRQSLGQGLEFLIYFQGNSAPDKSGLPSDRFSAERTGGSVSTLTIQRTQQEDSAVYLCASSSSTGGKGNTEAFFGQGTRLTVV.

This clonotype was counted a single time. CDR3 DNA sequence: TGTGCCAGCAGCGCCCGGGAGGACTTCCCCCGCGATACGCAGTATTTT. It codes for CASSAREDFPRDTQYF. The V gene is TRBV9, the J gene TRBJ2-3, with 7 positions matching TRBD2. The CDR3 is 16 residues long. The ends lost 3 bases at V and 6 bases at J; junction bases unmatched: 13. Germline-derived CDR1 and CDR2 are SGDLS and YYNGEE.

The rearrangement uses TRBV20-1 and TRBJ2-5; D is unclear. Deletions cut 6 bases from V and 5 bases from J, with 10 bases between. The germline gives CDR1 DFQATT, CDR2 SNEGSKA (reference sequence). The CDR3 has 11 amino acids. The CDR3: CSAEGSETQYF. In nucleotides, the CDR3 is TGCAGTGCGGAAGGCTCGGAGACCCAGTACTTC.

The table lists this clonotype with a few counts. The chain joins TRBV20-1 to TRBJ1-2; weak D call: TRBD1 (5 bases). CDR1 is DFQATT, CDR2 SNEGSKA, per germline (reference sequence). V was clipped by 1 base and J by 2 bases, with 11 bases between them. The length of the CDR3 is 14 residues. CDR3 protein: CSARGGVSNYGYTF. CDR3 bases: TGCAGTGCTAGAGGGGGGGTTAGCAACTATGGCTACACCTTC.

This chain joins TRBV5-1 and TRBJ2-3; 9 bases fit TRBD2. This CDR3 comprises 18 residues. The germline gives CDR1 SGHRS, CDR2 YFSETQ. Trimming at V came to 1 base and at J to 2 bases, leaving 11 bases not matched to a gene. CDR3: CASSLSPPAGGPTDTQYF. In DNA form, the CDR3 reads TGCGCCAGCAGCTTGTCGCCCCCTGCGGGGGGGCCCACAGATACGCAGTATTTT.

V gene TRBV6-2 or TRBV6-3 combines with J gene TRBJ1-5; D is undetermined. This CDR3 is built from 15 residues. Germline V gene data show CDR1 as MNHEY and CDR2 as SVGEGT. Trimming cost V 0 bases and J 0 bases, with 6 bases left between them. The CDR3 here is CASSYSDNSNQPQHF. CDR3 in DNA: TGTGCCAGCAGTTACTCCGACAATAGCAATCAGCCCCAGCATTTT.

This clonotype was counted only a few times. CDR3 in DNA: TGTGCCAGCACCTTCGACAGGGGGGATGAGCAGTTCTTC. Translating gives CASTFDRGDEQFF. The chain recombines TRBV12-3 or TRBV12-4 with TRBJ2-1; TRBD1 agrees at 9 bases. There are 13 residues in the CDR3. With 7 bases clipped from V and 8 bases from J, the junction kept 6 bases outside the gene matches.

The chain links TRBV6-1 to TRBJ1-5, with 11 bases identical to TRBD1. CDR1 is MNHNS and CDR2 is SASEGT in the germline V gene. The V gene end was trimmed by 6 bases and the J gene end by 5 bases; junction bases not matched to a gene: 6. The CDR3 loop spans 15 amino acids. For the CDR3, the DNA is TGTGCCAGCAGCAGGACAGGGGGCGACGATCAGCCCCAGCATTTT. The encoded protein is CASSRTGGDDQPQHF.

The chain is built from TRBV6-2 or TRBV6-3 and TRBJ2-7; D remains unclear. Germline V gene lookup returns CDR1 MNHEY and CDR2 SVGEGT. CDR3 length: 12 amino acids. The ends were cut back, 6 bases at V and 7 bases at J, with 13 bases in the middle. The CDR3 region is CASSPAQNEQYF. CDR3 coding DNA: TGTGCCAGCAGCCCCGCTCAAAATGAGCAGTACTTC.

The chain uses TRBV9 and TRBJ2-1; 9 bases line up with TRBD2. This CDR3 region has 15 residues. J lost 7 bases, V lost 4 bases, and 9 bases had no gene match. Germline V lookup: CDR1 SGDLS, CDR2 YYNGEE. The chain's CDR3 is CASSPSGGHRNEQFF. The DNA for the CDR3 is TGTGCCAGCAGCCCGAGCGGGGGGCATAGGAATGAGCAGTTCTTC.

The rearrangement uses TRBV7-2 and TRBJ2-3, with 9 bases that match TRBD2. Germline V gene lookup returns CDR1 SGHTA and CDR2 FQGNSA. The CDR3 is made up of 16 amino acids. The V gene end was trimmed by 0 bases and the J gene end by 2 bases; junction bases not matched to a gene: 3. The CDR3 reads CASSLAASGDTDTQYF. The CDR3 DNA sequence: TGTGCCAGCAGCTTAGCTGCTAGCGGGGACACAGATACGCAGTATTTT.

The chain carries TRBV7-9 and TRBJ2-1, with a possible D match to TRBD2 (5 bases). Germline V gene lookup returns CDR1 SEHNR and CDR2 FQNEAQ (reference sequence). Trimming removed 4 bases at V and 8 bases at J, with 9 bases between. The CDR3 length is 12 residues. The CDR3 DNA reads as TGTGCCAGCAGCTACCGGAGGTATGAGCAGTTCTTC. This encodes CASSYRRYEQFF. The variable domain in full, completed from reference TRBV7-9 and TRBJ2-1, reads DTGVSQNPRHKITKRGQNVTFRCDPISEHNRLYWYRQTLGQGPEFLTYFQNEAQLEKSRLLSDRFSAERPKGSFSTLEIQRTEQGDSAMYLCASSYRRYEQFFGPGTRLTVL.

This clonotype was recorded a few times. This chain uses TRBV12-5 with TRBJ2-1, with TRBD2 identical over 15 bases. The CDR3 extends over 20 amino acids. Trimming cost V 3 bases and J 0 bases; bases outside gene matches: 9. Germline lookup yields CDR1 LGHNT and CDR2 FRNRAP. CDR3: CASGFAPGLAGGSSYNEQFF. The DNA of the CDR3 is TGTGCTAGTGGTTTTGCCCCCGGACTAGCGGGGGGGAGCTCCTACAATGAGCAGTTCTTC.

The CDR3 loop reads CASSLKAGDNEQYF. In DNA, the CDR3 is TGTGCCAGCAGCTTAAAAGCGGGGGATAATGAGCAGTACTTC. The J gene is TRBJ2-5, the V gene TRBV7-2; TRBD2 aligns across 8 bases. Germline V gene sequence: CDR1 SGHTA, CDR2 FQGNSA. The CDR3 is 14 amino acids. The trim removed 2 bases at V and 11 bases at J, leaving 10 bases unmatched.

The rearrangement uses TRBV18 and TRBJ1-5; a weak D match, TRBD1 (5 bases). Trimming removed 2 bases at V and 6 bases at J, with 11 bases between. Germline CDR1 reads KGHSH; CDR2 reads LQKENI. The CDR3 extends over 14 amino acids. CDR3 sequence reads: CASSPGEGTQPQHF. The DNA of the CDR3 is TGTGCCAGCTCACCAGGGGAAGGGACTCAGCCCCAGCATTTT.

The chain joins TRBV20-1 to TRBJ2-7; 9 positions match TRBD2. Germline CDR1 DFQATT, CDR2 SNEGSKA (reference sequence). V lost 6 bases and J lost 4; bases outside the gene matches: 7. The CDR3 length is 13 residues. CDR3 bases: TGCAGTGCAGGGGCGGGAGGGCCTTACGAGCAGTACTTC. It translates to CSAGAGGPYEQYF.